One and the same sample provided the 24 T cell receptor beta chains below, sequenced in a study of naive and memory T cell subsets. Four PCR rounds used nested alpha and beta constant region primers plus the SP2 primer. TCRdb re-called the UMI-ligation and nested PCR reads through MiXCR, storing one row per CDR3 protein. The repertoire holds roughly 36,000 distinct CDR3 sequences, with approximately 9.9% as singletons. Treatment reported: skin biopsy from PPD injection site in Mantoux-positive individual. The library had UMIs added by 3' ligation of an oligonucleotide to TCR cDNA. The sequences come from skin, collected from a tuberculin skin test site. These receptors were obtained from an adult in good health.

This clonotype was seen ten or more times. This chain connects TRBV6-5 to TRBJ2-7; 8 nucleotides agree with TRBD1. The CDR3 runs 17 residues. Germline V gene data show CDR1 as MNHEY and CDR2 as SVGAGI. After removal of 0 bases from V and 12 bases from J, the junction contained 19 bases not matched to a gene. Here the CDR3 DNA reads TGTGCCAGCAGTTACTCATATGGTTCTGGACAGGGTGTAAGAACGTACTTC. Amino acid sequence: CASSYSYGSGQGVRTYF.

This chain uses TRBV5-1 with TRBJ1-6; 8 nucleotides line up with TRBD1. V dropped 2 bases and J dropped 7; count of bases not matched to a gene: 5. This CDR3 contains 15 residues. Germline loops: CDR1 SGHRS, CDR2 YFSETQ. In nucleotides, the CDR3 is TGCGCCAGCAGCTTCCGAGGACAGGGAAATTCACCCCTCCACTTT. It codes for CASSFRGQGNSPLHF.

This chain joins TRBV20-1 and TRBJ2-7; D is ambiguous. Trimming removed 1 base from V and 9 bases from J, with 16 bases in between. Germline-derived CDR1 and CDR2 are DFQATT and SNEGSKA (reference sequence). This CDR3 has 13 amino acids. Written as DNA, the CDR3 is TGCAGTGCTAGAGGGGGAATTCAAAGGTGGCAGTACTTC. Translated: CSARGGIQRWQYF.

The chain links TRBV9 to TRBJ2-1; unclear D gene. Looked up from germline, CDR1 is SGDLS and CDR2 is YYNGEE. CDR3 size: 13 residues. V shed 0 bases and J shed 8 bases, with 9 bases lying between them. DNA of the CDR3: TGTGCCAGCAGCGTAGAGCGTCTCGATGAGCAGTTCTTC. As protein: CASSVERLDEQFF.

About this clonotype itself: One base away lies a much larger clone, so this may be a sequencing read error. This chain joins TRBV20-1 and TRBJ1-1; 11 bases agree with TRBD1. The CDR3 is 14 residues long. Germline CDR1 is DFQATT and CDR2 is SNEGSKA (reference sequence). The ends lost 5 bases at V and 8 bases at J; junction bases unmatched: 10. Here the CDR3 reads CSARLGQGAWEAFF. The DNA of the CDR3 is TGCAGTGCTCGCCTTGGACAGGGGGCGTGGGAAGCTTTCTTT.

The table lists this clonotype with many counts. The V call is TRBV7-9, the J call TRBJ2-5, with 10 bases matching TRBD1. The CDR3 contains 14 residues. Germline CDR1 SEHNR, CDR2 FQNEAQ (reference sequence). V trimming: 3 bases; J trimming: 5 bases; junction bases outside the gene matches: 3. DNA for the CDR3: TGTGCCAGCAGCTTGGGGACAGGGGTCGAGACCCAGTACTTC. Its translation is CASSLGTGVETQYF.

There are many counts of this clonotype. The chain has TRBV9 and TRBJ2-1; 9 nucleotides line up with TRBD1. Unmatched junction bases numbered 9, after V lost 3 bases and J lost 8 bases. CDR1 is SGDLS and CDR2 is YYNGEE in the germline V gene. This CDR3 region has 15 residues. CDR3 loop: CASSAAWTGDDEQFF. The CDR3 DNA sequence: TGTGCCAGCAGCGCAGCCTGGACAGGGGACGATGAGCAGTTCTTC.

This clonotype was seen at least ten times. The CDR3 DNA reads as TGTGCCAGCTCCCCAGATACGCAGTATTTT. As protein: CASSPDTQYF. The chain has TRBV18 and TRBJ2-3; D is undetermined. Per the germline V gene, CDR1 is KGHSH and CDR2 is LQKENI. Trimming left V 6 bases short and J 4 bases short, with 2 bases between. The CDR3 is 10 amino acids.

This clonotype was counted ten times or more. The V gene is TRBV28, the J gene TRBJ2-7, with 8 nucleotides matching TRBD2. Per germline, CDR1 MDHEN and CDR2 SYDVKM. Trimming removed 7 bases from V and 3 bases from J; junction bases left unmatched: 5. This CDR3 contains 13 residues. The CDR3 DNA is TGTGCCAGCACCGGACTAGCAAACTACGAGCAGTACTTC. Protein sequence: CASTGLANYEQYF.

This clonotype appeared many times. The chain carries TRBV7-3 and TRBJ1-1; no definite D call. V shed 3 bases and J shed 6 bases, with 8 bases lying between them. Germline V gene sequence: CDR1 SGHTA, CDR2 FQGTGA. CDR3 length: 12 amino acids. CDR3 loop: CASSFGRAEAFF. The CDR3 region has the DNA TGTGCCAGCAGCTTCGGTCGGGCTGAAGCTTTCTTT.

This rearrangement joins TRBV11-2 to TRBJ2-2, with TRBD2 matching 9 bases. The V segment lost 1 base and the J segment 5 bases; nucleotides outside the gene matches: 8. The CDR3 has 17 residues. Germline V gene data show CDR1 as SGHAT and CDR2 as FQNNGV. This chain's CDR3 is CASSLVRSGSGTGELFF. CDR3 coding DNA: TGTGCCAGCAGCTTAGTTCGTAGCGGGAGTGGGACCGGGGAGCTGTTTTTT.

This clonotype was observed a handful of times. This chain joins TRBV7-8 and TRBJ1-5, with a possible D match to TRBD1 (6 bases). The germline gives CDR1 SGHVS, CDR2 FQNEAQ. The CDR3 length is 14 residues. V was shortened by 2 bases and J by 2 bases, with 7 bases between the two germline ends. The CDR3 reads CASSLRGGNQPQHF. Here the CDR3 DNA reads TGTGCCAGCAGCTTAAGGGGGGGCAATCAGCCCCAGCATTTT.

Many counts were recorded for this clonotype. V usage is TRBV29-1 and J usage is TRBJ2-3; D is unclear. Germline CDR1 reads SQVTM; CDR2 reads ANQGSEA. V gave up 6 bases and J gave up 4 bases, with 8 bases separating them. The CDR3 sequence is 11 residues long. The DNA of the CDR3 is TGCAGCGTCGCATATTCAGATACGCAGTATTTT. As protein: CSVAYSDTQYF.

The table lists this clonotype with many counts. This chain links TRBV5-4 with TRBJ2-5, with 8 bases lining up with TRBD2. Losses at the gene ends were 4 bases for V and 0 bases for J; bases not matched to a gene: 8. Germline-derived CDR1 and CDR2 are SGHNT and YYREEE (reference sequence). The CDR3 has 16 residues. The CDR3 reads CASSLREGRYQETQYF. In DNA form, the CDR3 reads TGTGCCAGCAGCCTTCGGGAGGGCCGATACCAAGAGACCCAGTACTTC. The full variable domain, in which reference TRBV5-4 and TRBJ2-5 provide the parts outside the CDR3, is ETGVTQSPTHLIKTRGQQVTLRCSSQSGHNTVSWYQQALGQGPQFIFQYYREEENGRGNFPPRFSGLQFPNYSSELNVNALELDDSALYLCASSLREGRYQETQYFGPGTRLLVL.

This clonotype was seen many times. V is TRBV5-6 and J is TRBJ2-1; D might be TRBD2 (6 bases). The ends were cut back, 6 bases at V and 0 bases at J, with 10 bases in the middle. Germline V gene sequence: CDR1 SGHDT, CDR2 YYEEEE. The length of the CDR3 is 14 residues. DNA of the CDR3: TGTGCCAGCACTGGCGGGGCCTCCTACAATGAGCAGTTCTTC. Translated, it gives CASTGGASYNEQFF. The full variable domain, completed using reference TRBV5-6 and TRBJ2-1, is DAGVTQSPTHLIKTRGQQVTLRCSPKSGHDTVSWYQQALGQGPQFIFQYYEEEERQRGNFPDRFSGHQFPNYSSELNVNALLLGDSALYLCASTGGASYNEQFFGPGTRLTVL.

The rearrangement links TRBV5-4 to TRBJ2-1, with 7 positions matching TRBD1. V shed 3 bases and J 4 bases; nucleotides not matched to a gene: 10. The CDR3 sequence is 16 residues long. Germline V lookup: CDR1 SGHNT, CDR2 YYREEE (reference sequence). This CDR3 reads CASSSFGAGGYNEQFF. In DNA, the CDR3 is TGTGCCAGCAGCTCATTCGGGGCAGGGGGTTACAATGAGCAGTTCTTC.

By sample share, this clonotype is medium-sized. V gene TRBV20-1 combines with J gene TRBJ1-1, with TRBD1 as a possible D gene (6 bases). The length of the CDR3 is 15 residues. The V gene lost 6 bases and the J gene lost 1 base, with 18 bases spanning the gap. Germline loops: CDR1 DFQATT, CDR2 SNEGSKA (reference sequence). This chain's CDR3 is CSAPEGGHTNTEAFF. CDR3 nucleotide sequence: TGCAGTGCCCCTGAGGGGGGACATACGAACACTGAAGCTTTCTTT.

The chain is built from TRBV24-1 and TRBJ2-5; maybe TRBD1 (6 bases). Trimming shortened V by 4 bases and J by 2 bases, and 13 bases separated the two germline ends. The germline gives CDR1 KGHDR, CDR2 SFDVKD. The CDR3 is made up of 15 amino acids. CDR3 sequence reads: CATSDPTGPQETQYF. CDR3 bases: TGTGCCACCAGTGACCCGACAGGACCTCAAGAGACCCAGTACTTC.

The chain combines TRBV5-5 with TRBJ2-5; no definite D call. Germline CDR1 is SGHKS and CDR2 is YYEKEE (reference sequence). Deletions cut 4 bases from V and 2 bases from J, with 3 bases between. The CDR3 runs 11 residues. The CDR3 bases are TGTGCCAGCAGCATTCAAGAGACCCAGTACTTC. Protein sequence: CASSIQETQYF. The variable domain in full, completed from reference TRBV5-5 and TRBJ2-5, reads DAGVTQSPTHLIKTRGQQVTLRCSPISGHKSVSWYQQVLGQGPQFIFQYYEKEERGRGNFPDRFSARQFPNYSSELNVNALLLGDSALYLCASSIQETQYFGPGTRLLVL.

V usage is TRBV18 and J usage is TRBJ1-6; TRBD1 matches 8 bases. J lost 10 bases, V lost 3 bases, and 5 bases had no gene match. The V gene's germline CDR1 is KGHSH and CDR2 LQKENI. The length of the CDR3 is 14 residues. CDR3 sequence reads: CASSPQGAGSPLHF. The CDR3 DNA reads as TGTGCCAGCTCACCCCAGGGGGCAGGGTCACCCCTCCACTTT.

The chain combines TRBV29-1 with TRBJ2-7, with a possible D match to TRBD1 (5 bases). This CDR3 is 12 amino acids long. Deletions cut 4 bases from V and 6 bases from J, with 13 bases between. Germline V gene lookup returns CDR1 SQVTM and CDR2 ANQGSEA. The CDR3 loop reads CSVGRESAEQYF. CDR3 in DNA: TGCAGCGTTGGCAGGGAAAGTGCCGAGCAGTACTTC.

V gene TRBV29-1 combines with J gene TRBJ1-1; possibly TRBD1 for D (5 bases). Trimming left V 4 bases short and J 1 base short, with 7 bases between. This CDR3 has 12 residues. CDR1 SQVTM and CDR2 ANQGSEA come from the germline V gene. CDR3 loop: CSVAGGNTEAFF. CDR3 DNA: TGCAGCGTTGCTGGGGGGAACACTGAAGCTTTCTTT.

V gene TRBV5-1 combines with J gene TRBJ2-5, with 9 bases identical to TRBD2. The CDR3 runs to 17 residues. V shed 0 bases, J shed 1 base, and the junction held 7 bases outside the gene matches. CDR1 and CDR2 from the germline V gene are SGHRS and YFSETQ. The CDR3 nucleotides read TGCGCCAGCAGCTTGGGGCCACTAGCGGGCTTCCAAGAGACCCAGTACTTC. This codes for CASSLGPLAGFQETQYF.

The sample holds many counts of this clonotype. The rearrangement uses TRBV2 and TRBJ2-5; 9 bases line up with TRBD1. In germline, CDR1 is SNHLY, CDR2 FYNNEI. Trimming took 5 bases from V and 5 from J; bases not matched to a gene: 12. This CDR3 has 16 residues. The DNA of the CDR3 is TGTGCCAGCAGTAAACAGGGGGCGCCCGGAGGGGAGACCCAGTACTTC. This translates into CASSKQGAPGGETQYF.